A single sample is the source of the 7 T cell receptor beta chains below, sequenced in a study of control samples from healthy donors and cancer patients. Only in-frame clones appear in the TCRdb table, and some are missing; sequencing was by immunoSEQ multiplex PCR. The table lists under 300,000 clones, about 80% of them singletons. Specimen: PBMCs. The receptors originated from a woman aged 55 to 70 with lung cancer.

This sequence joins TRBV6-5 and TRBJ1-2; the D gene is possibly TRBD1 (6 bases). This CDR3 spans 11 amino acids. V was shortened by 5 bases and J by 7 bases, with 8 bases between the two germline ends. Germline V lookup: CDR1 MNHEY, CDR2 SVGAGI. The CDR3 protein is CASSNRVGYTF. For the CDR3, the DNA is TGTGCCAGCAGTAACAGGGTTGGCTACACCTTC.

The rearrangement uses TRBV6-2 or TRBV6-3 and TRBJ1-6; D remains unclear. The CDR3 has 13 amino acids. Trimming removed 2 bases at V and 7 bases at J, with 6 bases between. Germline V gene lookup returns CDR1 MNHEY and CDR2 SVGEGT. CDR3 sequence: CASSYVGNSPLHF. CDR3 nucleotides: TGTGCCAGCAGTTACGTCGGGAATTCACCCCTCCACTTT.

The chain carries TRBV6-5 and TRBJ1-1, with D perhaps matching TRBD1 (5 bases). CDR1 and CDR2 from the germline V gene are MNHEY and SVGAGI. The CDR3 length is 14 residues. V was clipped by 6 bases and J by 4 bases, with 15 bases between them. The CDR3 here is CASSPARGGTEAFF. CDR3 bases: TGTGCCAGCAGCCCGGCCCGGGGGGGCACTGAAGCTTTCTTT.

This chain links TRBV7-6 with TRBJ2-5, with TRBD1 matching 9 bases. J was trimmed by 4 bases and V by 1 base; bases with no gene match: 7. This CDR3 comprises 16 residues. Germline CDR1 SGHVS, CDR2 FNYEAQ. DNA of the CDR3: TGTGCCAGCAGCTTAGTTTCGTGGACAGGGGTAGAGACCCAGTACTTC. This encodes CASSLVSWTGVETQYF.

The gene calls are TRBV5-1 and TRBJ2-4, with 7 bases that match TRBD1. V shed 2 bases and J 8 bases; nucleotides not matched to a gene: 4. The CDR3 is 13 amino acids. Germline lookup yields CDR1 SGHRS and CDR2 YFSETQ. Here the CDR3 reads CASSLDRVDIQYF. CDR3 sequence (DNA): TGCGCCAGCAGCTTAGACAGGGTGGACATTCAGTACTTC. The variable domain in full, completed from reference TRBV5-1 and TRBJ2-4, reads KAGVTQTPRYLIKTRGQQVTLSCSPISGHRSVSWYQQTPGQGLQFLFEYFSETQRNKGNFPGRFSGRQFSNSRSEMNVSTLELGDSALYLCASSLDRVDIQYFGAGTRLSVL.

V gene TRBV7-3 combines with J gene TRBJ2-1; D is unclear. Trimming removed 5 bases from V and 7 bases from J, with 9 bases in between. CDR1 is SGHTA and CDR2 is FQGTGA in the germline V gene. This CDR3 has 12 amino acids. The CDR3 region has the DNA TGTGCCAGCAGCGTTGACTTAAATGAGCAGTTCTTC. It yields the protein CASSVDLNEQFF.

Comment on this clone: The germline gene is not matched at one end of the junction; a read error may be the cause. The chain uses TRBV7-7 and TRBJ2-5; D is unresolved. CDR1 and CDR2 (germline): SSHAT, FNYEAQ (reference sequence). The CDR3 covers 13 residues. Here the CDR3 reads CASSFQIQETQYF. CDR3 DNA: TGTGCTAGCAGCTTTCAGATTCAAGAGACCCAGTACTTC.